These T cell receptor beta chains were read from a single sample in a study of T cell responses to AZD1222 COVID-19 vaccine. Assay: immunoSEQ multiplex PCR; the TCRdb copy retains only in-frame clones and omits some. The sample contains some 90,000 clones, 80% to 90% of which appear only once. The sequences come from peripheral blood, collected on day 0 of AZD1222 vaccination. These receptors originate from an adult in good health. Both conserved end residues are part of each CDR3. The D gene is left open where the match is weak. The size entry is marked missing in some rows and otherwise reads once, few, many or a size class.

J: TRBJ1-3
V: TRBV6-1
size: few
D: .
DNA: TGTGCCAGCAGTGATCACCTCGGAGGAAACACCATATATTTT
CDR3: CASSDHLGGNTIYF

J: TRBJ1-3
V: TRBV6-1
size: .
D: .
DNA: TGTGCCAGCAGTGAATTATCGGAGGGCTCTGGAAACACCATATATTTT
CDR3: CASSELSEGSGNTIYF

J: TRBJ1-1
V: TRBV19
size: .
D: .
DNA: TGTGCCAGTTCGGGGAAGGGGAGTTTAACTGAAGCTTTCTTT
CDR3: CASSGKGSLTEAFF

J: TRBJ2-3
V: TRBV7-8
size: once
D: TRBD1
DNA: TGTGCCAGCAGCGTGGGACAGGGGGTGATAGATACGCAGTATTTT
CDR3: CASSVGQGVIDTQYF

J: TRBJ1-3
V: TRBV29-1
size: .
D: .
DNA: TGCAGCGTTACCGGAAACTCTGGAAACACCATATATTTT
CDR3: CSVTGNSGNTIYF

J: TRBJ2-5
V: TRBV28
size: .
D: .
DNA: TGTGCCAGCACAACACAGGCAGGAGGAGCAGAGACCCAGTACTTC
CDR3: CASTTQAGGAETQYF

J: TRBJ2-1
V: TRBV18
size: .
D: .
DNA: TGTGCCAGCTCACCGGGACGGATCAATGAGCAGTTCTTC
CDR3: CASSPGRINEQFF

J: TRBJ1-3
V: TRBV14
size: .
D: TRBD1
DNA: TGTGCCAGCAGCCAAGGATATCCGGGACAGTCGTTTTTCACCATATATTTT
CDR3: CASSQGYPGQSFFTIYF

J: TRBJ2-7
V: TRBV18
size: few
D: TRBD1
DNA: TGTGCCAGCTCACCCGAAGGACAGGGTTTGCAGTACTTC
CDR3: CASSPEGQGLQYF

J: TRBJ1-5
V: TRBV28
size: .
D: .
DNA: TGTGCCAGCAGTTTCCGACAGCCCCAGCATTTT
CDR3: CASSFRQPQHF

J: TRBJ1-6
V: TRBV9
size: .
D: .
DNA: TGTGCCAGCAGCGTAGCCACCGGTAACTCACCCCTCCACTTT
CDR3: CASSVATGNSPLHF

J: TRBJ2-5
V: TRBV7-6
size: .
D: TRBD2
DNA: TGTGCCAGCAGACTTGGGACTAGCGGGAGTGAGACCCAGTACTTC
CDR3: CASRLGTSGSETQYF

J: TRBJ2-7
V: TRBV20-1
size: .
D: TRBD1
DNA: TGCAGTGCTAGACAGGGGGCGGAATACTTC
CDR3: CSARQGAEYF

J: TRBJ1-5
V: TRBV7-8
size: .
D: .
DNA: TGTGCCAGCAGCTACCTGGGGGTCCCTCAGCCCCAGCATTTT
CDR3: CASSYLGVPQPQHF

J: TRBJ2-1
V: TRBV28
size: .
D: TRBD1
DNA: TGTGCCAGCAGGGACAGGGGCTCCTACAATGAGCAGTTCTTC
CDR3: CASRDRGSYNEQFF

J: TRBJ1-1
V: TRBV27
size: few
D: .
DNA: TGTGCCAGCAGTTTGTCAGGGGATCGGACTGAAGCTTTCTTT
CDR3: CASSLSGDRTEAFF

J: TRBJ1-4
V: TRBV19
size: .
D: TRBD1
DNA: TGTGCCAGTAGTATAGTTTACTTGGGACAGGGGACTGAAAAACTGTTTTTT
CDR3: CASSIVYLGQGTEKLFF

J: TRBJ1-5
V: TRBV29-1
size: .
D: .
DNA: TGCAGCGTAGCAGAGAATAGCAATCAGCCCCAGCATTTT
CDR3: CSVAENSNQPQHF

J: TRBJ1-2
V: TRBV24-1
size: .
D: .
DNA: TGTGCCACCAGTGAGGCGGACCAGTCGGATGGCTACACCTTC
CDR3: CATSEADQSDGYTF

J: TRBJ1-5
V: TRBV7-2
size: .
D: TRBD1
DNA: TGTGCCAGCAGCGGACCCGGGACAGGGCTCAATCAGCCCCAGCATTTT
CDR3: CASSGPGTGLNQPQHF

J: TRBJ2-5
V: TRBV7-7
size: .
D: TRBD2
DNA: TGTGCTAGCAGCTTAGGTGTACACCGGGGGGTAGAGACCCAGTACTTC
CDR3: CASSLGVHRGVETQYF

J: TRBJ2-3
V: TRBV5-1
size: once
D: TRBD2
DNA: TGCGCCAGCAGCTTTCGGGACTACCTAATCGGCACAGATACGCAGTATTTT
CDR3: CASSFRDYLIGTDTQYF

J: TRBJ1-3
V: TRBV6-1
size: .
D: .
DNA: TGTGCCAGCAGTGAAGTTTGGCAGTTCTCTGGAAACACCATATATTTT
CDR3: CASSEVWQFSGNTIYF

J: TRBJ2-3
V: TRBV24-1
size: .
D: TRBD2
DNA: TGTGCCACCATCTTGACTAGCTTCACAGATACGCAGTATTTT
CDR3: CATILTSFTDTQYF

J: TRBJ1-5
V: TRBV30
size: .
D: TRBD1
DNA: TGTGCCTGGAGTAGGGACAGGGGAGTCCAGCCCCAGCATTTT
CDR3: CAWSRDRGVQPQHF

J: TRBJ2-7
V: TRBV7-2
size: .
D: .
DNA: TGTGCCAGCAGCTTAGCATGGGAATCGGGAGAGCAGTACTTC
CDR3: CASSLAWESGEQYF

J: TRBJ1-3
V: TRBV29-1
size: once
D: .
DNA: TGCACCCCCATCCGGGGGGCTGGAAACACCATATATTTT
CDR3: CTPIRGAGNTIYF